What follows are 8 T cell receptor beta chains derived from one specimen sequenced in a study of cytomegalovirus exposure and HLA in healthy donors. PCR amplification relied on 60 Vbeta primers (plus 13 Jbeta primers). Libraries were prepared by immunoSEQ multiplex PCR; TCRdb keeps only in-frame clonotypes and omits some of them. The table includes 200,000 to 250,000 clones, more than 75% detected once. Sequencing used PBMCs. All receptors come from a middle-aged woman in good health and CMV-seronegative.

On this clone: The sample carries other DNA sequences with the same CDR3. The V gene is TRBV2, the J gene TRBJ2-7, with a tentative D call TRBD1 (6 bases). V lost 9 bases, J lost 4 bases, and 10 bases lay in between. Germline assignment: CDR1 SNHLY and CDR2 FYNNEI. This CDR3 spans 11 amino acids. The CDR3 is CASGGGYEQYF. The CDR3 DNA reads TGTGCCAGTGGGGGCGGATACGAGCAGTACTTC.

As concerns this clone: The sample has other DNA sequences that encode this CDR3 too. The rearrangement links TRBV6-5 to TRBJ1-1; 10 bases line up with TRBD1. After removal of 0 bases from V and 10 bases from J, the junction contained 2 bases not matched to a gene. Germline loops: CDR1 MNHEY, CDR2 SVGAGI. The CDR3 contains 13 residues. The CDR3 region is CASSYSGQGRAFF. The CDR3 DNA is TGTGCCAGCAGTTACTCGGGACAGGGGAGAGCTTTCTTT.

V usage is TRBV7-2 and J usage is TRBJ2-1; TRBD2 matches 12 bases. V gave up 0 bases and J gave up 8 bases; unmatched junction bases: 5. Germline CDR1 reads SGHTA; CDR2 reads FQGNSA. The CDR3 extends over 16 amino acids. The CDR3 is CASSLAATSGSYEQFF. DNA of the CDR3: TGTGCCAGCAGCTTAGCCGCGACTAGCGGGAGTTATGAGCAGTTCTTC.

This chain links TRBV7-9 with TRBJ2-7; TRBD1 aligns across 9 bases. The CDR3 is made up of 15 amino acids. CDR1 is SEHNR, CDR2 FQNEAQ, per germline (reference sequence). The ends lost 1 base at V and 4 bases at J; junction bases unmatched: 5. The CDR3 reads CASSLVGTGQYEQYF. DNA for the CDR3: TGTGCCAGCAGCTTAGTCGGGACAGGGCAATACGAGCAGTACTTC.

V and J are TRBV6-6 and TRBJ2-1; 7 bases align to TRBD2. With V trimmed by 7 bases and J by 12 bases, 9 bases remained unmatched. CDR3 size: 12 residues. Germline loops: CDR1 MNHNY, CDR2 SVGAGI (reference sequence). The CDR3 DNA reads TGTGCCAGCACCGACTCTCTAGCGGTGCAGTTCTTC. This sequence encodes CASTDSLAVQFF.

The chain couples TRBV14 to TRBJ2-7, with 9 bases lining up with TRBD1. CDR1 and CDR2 (germline): SGHDN, FVKESK. After removal of 3 bases from V and 3 bases from J, the junction contained 3 bases not matched to a gene. There are 14 residues in the CDR3. CDR3 nucleotide sequence: TGTGCCAGCAGCCAGGACAGGGGCCGCTACGAGCAGTACTTC. Its protein product is CASSQDRGRYEQYF.

This clone was detected a few times. The rearrangement joins TRBV7-9 to TRBJ2-3; 11 bases map to TRBD2. This CDR3 spans 13 amino acids. Unmatched junction bases numbered 15, after V lost 11 bases and J lost 14 bases. In germline, CDR1 is SEHNR, CDR2 FQNEAQ (reference sequence). CDR3 sequence: CAGRRLAGGRAYF. CDR3 coding DNA: TGTGCCGGCCGTAGGCTAGCGGGAGGTCGGGCGTATTTT.

The chain links TRBV5-8 to TRBJ1-5; TRBD1 matches at 9 bases. Germline trimming cut 0 bases from V and 5 bases from J; bases unmatched to any gene: 3. Per germline, CDR1 SGHTS and CDR2 YDEGEE. This CDR3 has 15 residues. The CDR3 loop is CASSLVGQGDQPQHF. In nucleotides, the CDR3 is TGTGCCAGCAGCTTGGTGGGACAGGGCGATCAGCCCCAGCATTTT.